A selection of T cell receptor beta chains follows, all from one sample in a study of T cells in Graves' hyperthyroidism and ophthalmopathy. TCRdb re-called the multiplex PCR reads through MiXCR, storing one row per CDR3 protein. Among about 410,000 distinct CDR3 sequences listed, approximately 14% were seen once. Sequencing input: blood. These receptors all come from a man younger than 35 with Graves' ophthalmopathy. Both conserved end residues are part of each CDR3. Each record gives: CDR3 protein, CDR3 DNA, D gene, clone size, V gene, J gene. The D gene is left open where the match is weak. Clone size is not always given. Where it is, it says once, few, many or a class for expanded clones.

CASHLTGGSIADTQYF,TGTGCCAGTCATCTGACGGGCGGGAGCATCGCAGATACGCAGTATTTT,TRBD2,-,TRBV19,TRBJ2-3
CASSFDWAAPPDTQYF,TGTGCCAGCAGTTTCGATTGGGCAGCACCGCCAGATACGCAGTATTTT,-,many,TRBV6-2/TRBV6-3,TRBJ2-3
CASNQHTEAFF,TGTGCCAGCAACCAACACACTGAAGCTTTCTTT,-,many,TRBV12-3/TRBV12-4,TRBJ1-1
CSVDRGGDEQFF,TGCAGCGTTGATAGGGGCGGCGATGAGCAGTTCTTC,-,-,TRBV29-1,TRBJ2-1
CASRVWNEKLFF,TGTGCCAGTCGGGTTTGGAATGAAAAACTGTTTTTT,-,-,TRBV6-1,TRBJ1-4
CSAERPFSGNTIYF,TGCAGTGCTGAAAGACCGTTCTCTGGAAACACCATATATTTT,-,few,TRBV20-1,TRBJ1-3
CASSPDGTNSNQPQHF,TGCGCCAGCAGCCCGGACGGAACGAATAGCAATCAGCCCCAGCATTTT,-,many,TRBV5-1,TRBJ1-5
CASSLRVTEAFF,TGTGCCAGCAGTCTTCGTGTCACTGAAGCTTTCTTT,-,many,TRBV28,TRBJ1-1
CAWGQGPSEAFF,TGTGCCTGGGGACAAGGCCCCTCTGAAGCTTTCTTT,-,many,TRBV30,TRBJ1-1
CASTNAGTRVFF,TGTGCCAGCACCAATGCCGGGACTAGGGTGTTCTTC,TRBD2,-,TRBV7-9,TRBJ2-1
CASSSRAGSYGYTF,TGTGCCAGCAGCTCCCGGGCAGGATCCTATGGCTACACCTTC,-,many,TRBV12-3/TRBV12-4,TRBJ1-2
CASSFSPTSRGGTDTQYF,TGCGCCAGCAGCTTTTCCCCGACTAGCCGAGGGGGCACAGATACGCAGTATTTT,TRBD2,-,TRBV5-1,TRBJ2-3
CATSDRLGATTDTQYF,TGTGCCACCAGTGATCGGCTCGGCGCAACCACAGATACGCAGTATTTT,-,few,TRBV24-1,TRBJ2-3
CASTNPGGRSQPQHF,TGTGCCAGTACTAATCCAGGGGGCCGGAGTCAGCCCCAGCATTTT,TRBD1,-,TRBV19,TRBJ1-5
CASSKRTGEFYEQYF,TGTGCCAGCAGTAAACGGACAGGGGAATTCTACGAGCAGTACTTC,TRBD1,many,TRBV28,TRBJ2-7
CSARAGTGGSEQYF,TGCAGTGCTAGAGCGGGTACGGGCGGGAGCGAGCAGTACTTC,TRBD2,many,TRBV20-1,TRBJ2-7
CASSLAGQISGANVLTF,TGTGCCAGCAGTTTGGCGGGACAAATCTCTGGGGCCAACGTCCTGACTTTC,-,many,TRBV27,TRBJ2-6
CASSLFKTQGAQETQYF,TGTGCCAGCAGTTTATTTAAGACCCAGGGGGCCCAAGAGACCCAGTACTTC,TRBD1,many,TRBV27,TRBJ2-5
CASSGTVSNTGELFF,TGTGCCAGCAGCGGGACTGTTTCGAACACCGGGGAGCTGTTTTTT,-,many,TRBV6-1,TRBJ2-2
CSVPLDHTGPGNTIYF,TGCAGCGTTCCCTTGGATCATACGGGGCCTGGAAACACCATATATTTT,-,few,TRBV29-1,TRBJ1-3
CASRLAGVYTGELFF,TGTGCCAGTAGGCTAGCGGGAGTTTATACCGGGGAGCTGTTTTTT,TRBD2,-,TRBV19,TRBJ2-2
CASSPTGQGETQYF,TGTGCCAGCTCACCGACAGGGCAGGGGGAGACCCAGTACTTC,TRBD1,many,TRBV18,TRBJ2-5
CASSLVGFGDSGNTIYF,TGTGCCAGCAGCTTGGTGGGTTTCGGCGACTCTGGAAACACCATATATTTT,-,-,TRBV5-5,TRBJ1-3
CASSHPTGPETQYF,TGTGCCAGCAGCCATCCCACAGGCCCCGAGACCCAGTACTTC,-,many,TRBV3-1,TRBJ2-5
CASSLRPSGNTIYF,TGTGCCAGCAGTTTAAGGCCCTCTGGAAACACCATATATTTT,-,-,TRBV12-3/TRBV12-4,TRBJ1-3
CASSWGTMNTEAFF,TGTGCCAGCAGCTGGGGGACAATGAACACTGAAGCTTTCTTT,-,many,TRBV7-9,TRBJ1-1
CASSGRLAGVSSYNEQFF,TGCGCCAGCAGCGGGAGACTAGCGGGGGTGAGCTCCTACAATGAGCAGTTCTTC,TRBD2,many,TRBV5-1,TRBJ2-1